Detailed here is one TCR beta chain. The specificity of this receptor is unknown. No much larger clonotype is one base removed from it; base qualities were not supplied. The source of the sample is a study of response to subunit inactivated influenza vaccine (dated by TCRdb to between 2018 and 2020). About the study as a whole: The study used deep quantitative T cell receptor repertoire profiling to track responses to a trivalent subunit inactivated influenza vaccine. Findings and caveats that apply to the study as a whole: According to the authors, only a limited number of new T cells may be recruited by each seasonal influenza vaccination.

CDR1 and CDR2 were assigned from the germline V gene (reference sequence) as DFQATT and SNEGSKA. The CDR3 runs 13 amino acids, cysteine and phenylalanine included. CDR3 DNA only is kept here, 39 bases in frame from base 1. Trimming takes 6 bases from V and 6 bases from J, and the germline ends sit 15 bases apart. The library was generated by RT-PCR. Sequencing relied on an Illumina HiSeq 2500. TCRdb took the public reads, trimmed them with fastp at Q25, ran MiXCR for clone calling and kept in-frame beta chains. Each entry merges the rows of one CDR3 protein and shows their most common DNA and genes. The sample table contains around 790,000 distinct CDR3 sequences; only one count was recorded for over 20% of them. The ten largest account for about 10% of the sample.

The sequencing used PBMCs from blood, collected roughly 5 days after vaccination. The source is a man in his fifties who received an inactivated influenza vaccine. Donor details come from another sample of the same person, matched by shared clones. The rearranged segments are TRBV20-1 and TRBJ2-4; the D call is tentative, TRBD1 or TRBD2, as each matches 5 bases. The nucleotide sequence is TGCAGTGCGCCGGGACCAAGAGGAAACATTCAGTACTTC. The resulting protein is CSAPGPRGNIQYF.